This T cell receptor (beta chain) was observed in a study of blood T cell repertoires in COVID-19. Study background: The samples span acute and convalescent COVID-19 from the United States, Italy and Spain. Nucleic acid was either cDNA or gDNA, and it came from T cells, B-cell-depleted T cells, or PBMCs.

This clone is a singleton in its sample. V lost 2 bases, J lost 8 bases, and 8 bases lay in between. This CDR3 contains 12 residues. Germline V gene sequence: CDR1 SGHRS, CDR2 YFSETQ. In the authors' methods: Nucleated cell number was recorded as an estimate derived from reference gene primer amplification. Clones were read by immunoSEQ multiplex PCR, and TCRdb kept only the in-frame ones, dropping some. D and trimming come from the DNA, and the V and J calls and clone size come from that table. The data show some 170,000 clones, more than 75% seen once. The sequencing sample was made of peripheral blood. The V call is TRBV5-1, the J call TRBJ1-3; D unresolved. This TCR came from a man in his 60s with active or convalescent COVID-19. As DNA, the CDR3 is TGCGCCAGCAGCTTAAAGGGAGACACCATATATTTT. Translated, it gives CASSLKGDTIYF.